This T cell receptor beta chain stems from a study of siplizumab effects on memory and regulatory T cells (dated by TCRdb to 2018 to 2020). A note on the overall study: The effect of the anti-CD2 antibody siplizumab on alloreactive T-cell subsets was examined in allogeneic mixed lymphocyte reactions constructed from human PBMCs.

Sorted unstimulated T cells, along with proliferating T cells recovered from mixed lymphocyte reactions, underwent TCRbeta CDR3 sequencing. Fresh whole blood from fewer than twelve HLA-typed healthy donors was used to isolate PBMCs. The method was the immunoSEQ multiplex PCR assay. Some 1.1 x 10^5 TCR templates per sample were assayed by the deep sequencing platform. Genomic DNA extracted from sorted T cells was used for TCRbeta CDR3 sequencing. The paper's data handling went like this. The R programming language was used for the clonal analysis of the TCRbeta CDR3 data. Unstimulated samples were compared with post-reaction CFSE-low samples to define alloreactive CD4+ and CD8+ clones. Regulatory or non-regulatory origin was assigned to alloreactive CD4+ clones by matching of sequences to sorted unstimulated Treg and non-Treg repertoires. In its TCRdb copy, this immuneACCESS table keeps in-frame sequences only and misses some clones. Where compared with another copy, unresolved V genes explain less than half of these, and the others have no known cause. V and J calls and clone size are copied from that table; D and trimming were computed from the DNA. Recorded for this sample are about 110,000 clones; around nine tenths of them occurred a single time. Roughly 1.4% of the sample rests with the top ten.

Concerning this clone itself: It has no known antigen specificity. One base away there is no much larger clone; base qualities are not given.

General conclusions and limits of the study: Roughly 80-95% of proliferating CD4+ or CD8+ clones could not be assigned a naive or memory phenotype. In reactions with siplizumab, an average of roughly 70% of mappable alloreactive CD4+ clones were Treg-derived, compared with 25% to 30% in control reactions. Siplizumab significantly reduced the cumulative frequency of alloreactive sequences traceable to unstimulated CD4+ memory T cells. Whether proliferating Tregs from siplizumab cultures actually had suppressive function was not functionally confirmed. Compared with memory T cells, unstimulated naive T cells appeared more diverse, and naive cells seemed to make a substantial contribution to the alloresponse. Sequences below about 10^-5 frequency were poorly captured, so only a minor fraction of alloreactive clones could be mapped to unstimulated subsets.

The germline V end is reduced by 6 bases and the J end by 3 bases; junction bases left unmatched: 7. The CDR3 measures 15 amino acids from cysteine to phenylalanine. The read is trimmed to its CDR3 DNA, 45 bases read in frame from base 1. In the germline V gene (reference sequence), CDR1 corresponds to MNHNY and CDR2 to SVGAGI. This sequence uses TRBV6-6 and TRBJ1-3; 8 junctional bases match TRBD1. Sequencing was done on a sample of CD4+ T cells sorted from blood. This sequence originates from a human donor in good health. The CDR3 loop reads CASRPTGGSGNTIYF. The DNA reads TGTGCCAGCAGGCCTACAGGGGGAAGTGGAAACACCATATATTTT.